This TCR beta chain originates from a study of T-cell memory formation after mild COVID-19. V was clipped by 5 bases and J by 7 bases, with 19 bases between them. CDR1 is SGHAT, CDR2 FQNNGV, per germline. CDR3 length: 15 residues. TCRdb fed the 5' RACE reads into MiXCR, producing one record per CDR3 protein. The table lists around 300,000 distinct CDR3 sequences, roughly 13% of them singletons, with over 20% in the top ten. Sequenced: PBMCs or a T cell subset sorted from them (not recorded which). This sequence was found in a man younger than 30 who had mild COVID-19 (a few samples of this study predate the infection). Cell type and time point are not known. The V and J genes are TRBV11-2 and TRBJ2-3; TRBD1 might be the D (5 bases). This CDR3 is CASSRSQGAPHTQYF. The DNA for the CDR3 is TGTGCCAGCAGCCGTTCTCAGGGTGCTCCGCATACGCAGTATTTT. Together with reference TRBV11-2 and TRBJ2-3, the CDR3 gives the full variable domain: EAGVAQSPRYKIIEKRQSVAFWCNPISGHATLYWYQQILGQGPKLLIQFQNNGVVDDSQLPKDRFSAERLKGVDSTLKIQPAKLEDSAVYLCASSRSQGAPHTQYFGPGTRLTVL.